This is a list of T cell receptor beta chains from one sample in a study of early T cells in non-severe SARS-CoV-2 infection. Each CDR3 protein gets one entry after TCRdb re-called the 5' RACE reads with MiXCR. This table has roughly 56,000 distinct CDR3 sequences, 7.5% to 9.5% appearing once. Sequencing used whole blood. These receptors originate from an adult who was a healthcare worker with PCR-confirmed SARS-CoV-2 infection or an uninfected control (not recorded which). Both conserved end residues are part of each CDR3. The D gene is left open where the match is weak. Not all rows give a size; the values are once, few, many and, for expanded clones, a class.

TRBJ1-1	TRBV28	many	TRBD1	TGTGCCACCGACAGGGGAGCGAACACTGAAGCTTTCTTT	CATDRGANTEAFF
TRBJ2-7	TRBV15	-	-	TGTGCCACCAGCAGAGATCGAGGATCCAACTACGAGCAGTACTTC	CATSRDRGSNYEQYF
TRBJ2-7	TRBV6-6	few	TRBD1	TGTGCCAGCAGTTCGGACAGGGAATACGAGCAGTACTTC	CASSSDREYEQYF
TRBJ1-4	TRBV5-1	few	-	TGCGCCAGCAGCTTGGAGGATGAAAAACTGTTTTTT	CASSLEDEKLFF
TRBJ2-7	TRBV10-3	few	-	TGTGCCATCGGCAGCTCCTACGAGCAGTACTTC	CAIGSSYEQYF
TRBJ2-7	TRBV10-3	few	TRBD2	TGTGCCACCGCCCTGGGGGGTCGGGTAGCGGGAAGCTTATACGAGCAGTACTTC	CATALGGRVAGSLYEQYF
TRBJ2-7	TRBV11-2	few	-	TGTGCCAGCAGCTTAGATTTATGGCAGGGGCAACACGAGCAGTACTTC	CASSLDLWQGQHEQYF
TRBJ2-5	TRBV20-1	-	-	TGCAGTGCTTCCGGGACACGCCAAGTGACCCAGTACTTC	CSASGTRQVTQYF
TRBJ1-1	TRBV7-9	-	TRBD1	TGTGCCAGCAGCGGACAGACAGGGGCCAACACTGAAGCTTTCTTT	CASSGQTGANTEAFF
TRBJ2-2	TRBV20-1	-	-	TGCAGTGCCCTACAGGGTTTCACCGGGGAGCTGTTTTTT	CSALQGFTGELFF
TRBJ2-5	TRBV7-7	few	TRBD1	TGTGCTAGCAGCCCCCTCGGGGGACAGGGGGACTCTTACTTC	CASSPLGGQGDSYF
TRBJ1-4	TRBV4-1	few	-	TGCGCCAGCAGCCAGTCTCGACAGGTTAATGAAAAACTGTTTTTT	CASSQSRQVNEKLFF
TRBJ2-7	TRBV3-1	-	-	TGTGCCAGCAGCCACGGGACTGGCGGCGCCTACGAGCAGTACTTC	CASSHGTGGAYEQYF
TRBJ2-4	TRBV20-1	-	-	TGCAGTGTAGCCAAAAACATTCAGTACTTC	CSVAKNIQYF
TRBJ1-1	TRBV4-2	few	-	TGTGCCAGCAAGATGCCCGAGTGGAACACTGAAGCTTTCTTT	CASKMPEWNTEAFF
TRBJ2-1	TRBV11-2	-	TRBD2	TGTGCCAGCAGCTTGCTAGCGGGAGACCTTGAGCAGTTCTTC	CASSLLAGDLEQFF
TRBJ2-7	TRBV7-2	-	TRBD2	TGTGCCAGCAGCTCAAGCGGGGGGCTCTCCTACGAGCAGTACTTC	CASSSSGGLSYEQYF
TRBJ2-3	TRBV11-2	-	TRBD1	TGTGCCAGCAGCCACGGACAGGACGATACGCAGTATTTT	CASSHGQDDTQYF
TRBJ2-2	TRBV10-2	-	-	TGCGCCAGCAGTCTCCCGCCAGGGGCGAACACCGGGGAGCTGTTTTTT	CASSLPPGANTGELFF
TRBJ1-4	TRBV2	-	-	TGTGCCAGCAGTGATCGGGCAGGGCGATCTGAAAAACTGTTTTTT	CASSDRAGRSEKLFF
TRBJ2-3	TRBV20-1	many	-	TGCAGTGCTACCACAGGGCATAGCACAGATACGCAGTATTTT	CSATTGHSTDTQYF
TRBJ2-7	TRBV29-1	few	-	TGCAGCGTTGAGGGAGCCCACGAGCAGTACTTC	CSVEGAHEQYF
TRBJ2-1	TRBV11-2	many	TRBD2	TGTGCCAGCAGCCCTCCGGGACTAGCGGGGTATGAGCAGTTCTTC	CASSPPGLAGYEQFF
TRBJ1-1	TRBV2	few	TRBD1	TGTGCCAGCAGTGATCGGACAGGGGTACCTGAAGCTTTCTTT	CASSDRTGVPEAFF
TRBJ2-3	TRBV25-1	-	-	TGTGCCAGCAGTAAATCCTATACGCAGTATTTT	CASSKSYTQYF
TRBJ2-3	TRBV18	many	-	TGTGCCAGCTCACCCGGCGGGGATACGCAGTATTTT	CASSPGGDTQYF
TRBJ1-5	TRBV28	many	-	TGTGCCAGCAGTTTAGGAGGGTTCGATCAGCCCCAGCATTTT	CASSLGGFDQPQHF
TRBJ2-5	TRBV5-1	many	-	TGCGCCAGCAGCTTGGCCGGTGAGACAGCCAAAGAGACCCAGTACTTC	CASSLAGETAKETQYF
TRBJ1-2	TRBV29-1	-	TRBD1	TGCAGCGTTGAACTTCGGACAGGGGACTATGGCTACACCTTC	CSVELRTGDYGYTF
TRBJ2-3	TRBV5-6	few	TRBD1	TGTGCCAGCAGCCCCCTTGGACAGGGTACCTCCACAGATACGCAGTATTTT	CASSPLGQGTSTDTQYF
TRBJ1-5	TRBV20-1	many	TRBD1	TGCAGTGCCAAGGACAGGGCAAATGGCAATCAGCCCCAGCATTTT	CSAKDRANGNQPQHF
TRBJ2-3	TRBV5-6	few	-	TGTGCCAGCAGCTTGGCGAACCCGACGGCTACGCAGTATTTT	CASSLANPTATQYF
TRBJ1-1	TRBV27	-	TRBD1	TGTGCCAGCGTAAGGGACAGGGTTGGCACTGAAGCTTTCTTT	CASVRDRVGTEAFF
TRBJ1-3	TRBV28	-	TRBD1	TGTGCCAGCAGTTTATCAGGGGGGACAGGGGGCATTGGAAACACCATATATTTT	CASSLSGGTGGIGNTIYF